This T cell receptor (beta chain) was documented in a study of spatial heterogeneity in lung cancer. CDR1 KGHSH and CDR2 LQKENI come from the germline V gene. The ends lost 0 bases at V and 3 bases at J; junction bases unmatched: 5. This CDR3 is 18 amino acids long. This clonotype showed up many times. TCRdb used MiXCR to reprocess the 5' RACE reads, holding one entry per CDR3 protein. This table has 25,000 to 30,000 distinct CDR3 sequences, roughly 6% appearing once. Time point indicated: blood at routine non-recurrence follow-up after resection. Material for sequencing was whole RNA from tumor, nontumor lung or frozen PBMC, left unsorted.

J is TRBJ2-6 and V is TRBV18, with 10 bases identical to TRBD1. The sequence was collected from a male donor with early-stage non-small cell lung cancer. Sequences were derived from PBMCs, sampled at follow-up. The DNA of the CDR3 is TGTGCCAGCTCACCACCCGGACAGGGGGTTGGTGGGGCCAACGTCCTGACTTTC. As protein: CASSPPGQGVGGANVLTF.